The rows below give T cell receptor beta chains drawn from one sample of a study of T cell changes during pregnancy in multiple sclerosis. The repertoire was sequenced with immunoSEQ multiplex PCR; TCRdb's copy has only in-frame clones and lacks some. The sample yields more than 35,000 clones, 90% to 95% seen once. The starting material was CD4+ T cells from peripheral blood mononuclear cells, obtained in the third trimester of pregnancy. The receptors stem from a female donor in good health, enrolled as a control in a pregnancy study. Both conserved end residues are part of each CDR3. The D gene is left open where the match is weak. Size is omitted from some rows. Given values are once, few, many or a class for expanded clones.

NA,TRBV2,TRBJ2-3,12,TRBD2,TGTGCCAGCAAGGCGGGGGCAGATACGCAGTATTTT,CASKAGADTQYF
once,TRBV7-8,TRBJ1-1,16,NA,TGTGCCAGCAGCGTGGCTAGACAGGCAATGAACACTGAAGCTTTCTTT,CASSVARQAMNTEAFF
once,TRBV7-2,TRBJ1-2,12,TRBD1,TGTGCCAGCAGGGACAGGGGGCGCGGCTACACCTTC,CASRDRGRGYTF
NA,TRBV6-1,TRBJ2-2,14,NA,TGTGCCAGCAACGGACAGAGGAAGTCCGGGGAGCTGTTTTTT,CASNGQRKSGELFF
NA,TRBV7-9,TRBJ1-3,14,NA,TGTGCCAGCAGCCTCGAACTTGCTGGAAACACCATATATTTT,CASSLELAGNTIYF
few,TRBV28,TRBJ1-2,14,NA,TGTGCCAGCAGTATTCATGCAGGGGTTGAGGGCTACACCTTC,CASSIHAGVEGYTF
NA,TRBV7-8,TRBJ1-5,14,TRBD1,TGTGCCAGCAGCTACACAGGGGTAAACCAACCCCAGCATTTT,CASSYTGVNQPQHF
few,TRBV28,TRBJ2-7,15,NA,TGTGCCAGCACCCCAGGGGGGTCAGAGAACTACGAGCAGTACTTC,CASTPGGSENYEQYF
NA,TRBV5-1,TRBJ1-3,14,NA,TGCGCCAGCAGCTTGGGGAGGGAAGGAAACACCATATATTTT,CASSLGREGNTIYF
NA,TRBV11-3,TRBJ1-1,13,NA,TGTGCCAGCAGCTTAGGACAGGATACTGAAGCTTTCTTT,CASSLGQDTEAFF
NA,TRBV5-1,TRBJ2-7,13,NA,TGCGCCAGCAGCCCACAAGGGGGTGTCGAGCAGTACTTC,CASSPQGGVEQYF
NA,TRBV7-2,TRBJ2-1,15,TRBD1,TGTGCCAGCAGCTTAGGTGGGACAGGGCCCAATGAGCAGTTCTTC,CASSLGGTGPNEQFF
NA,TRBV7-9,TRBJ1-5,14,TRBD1,TGTGCCAGCAGCTTAACGGACAGGGGGAAGCCCCAGCATTTT,CASSLTDRGKPQHF
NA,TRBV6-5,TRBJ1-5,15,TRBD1,TGTGCCAGCAGCCCGGACAGGGGGCCAAATCAGCCCCAGCATTTT,CASSPDRGPNQPQHF
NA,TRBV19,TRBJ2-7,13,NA,TGTGCCAGTAGTATGTCAGTAACCTACGAGCAGTACTTC,CASSMSVTYEQYF
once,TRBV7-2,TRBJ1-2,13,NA,TGTGCCAGCAGCCCCGGACAGAGTTATGGCTACACCTTC,CASSPGQSYGYTF